What follows is one TCR beta chain and its context. These data originate in a study of blood T cells in healthy people across ages. A second PCR of 7 to 11 cycles used a sample-barcoded 5' primer and a J-beta primer mix. Every single cDNA molecule received a tag from a template-switch adaptor with 12 random nucleotides. TCRdb re-called the 5' RACE reads with MiXCR, one entry per CDR3 protein. The table has around 620,000 distinct CDR3 sequences, roughly 28% seen once. CDR3 length: 18 residues. Germline V gene lookup returns CDR1 SGHTA and CDR2 FQGTGA. The ends lost 1 base at V and 4 bases at J; junction bases unmatched: 12.

This clonotype was obtained from a woman in her seventies in good health. The sequenced sample was blood. This chain connects TRBV7-3 to TRBJ2-5, with 10 bases lining up with TRBD2. The chain's CDR3 is CASSLRSGASGGGETQYF. Here the CDR3 DNA reads TGTGCCAGCAGCTTAAGGTCCGGGGCTAGCGGGGGAGGAGAGACCCAGTACTTC.